This TCR beta chain was captured in a study of T cells in Graves' hyperthyroidism and ophthalmopathy. The CDR3 contains 15 residues. The germline V and J ends were trimmed by 0 bases and 1 base, with 9 bases remaining between them. Germline V gives CDR1 MNHEY, CDR2 SMNVEV (reference sequence). From RNA transcripts, TCR beta CDR3 regions were amplified. Carried out on the TCR CDR3, a first-round RT-PCR used the HTBI primer set. TCRdb reprocessed the multiplex PCR reads via MiXCR and lists one record per CDR3 protein. Of a few hundred thousand distinct CDR3 sequences in the sample, 15% to 20% were seen once. This clonotype was recorded at least ten times.

Specimen: blood. This TCR derives from a woman between 40 and 50 years old with Graves' ophthalmopathy. The rearrangement links TRBV27 to TRBJ1-2, with D perhaps TRBD1 (5 bases). The CDR3 DNA reads as TGTGCCAGCAGTTTATCGGTGGGGCGTAACTATGGCTACACCTTC. It specifies CASSLSVGRNYGYTF.